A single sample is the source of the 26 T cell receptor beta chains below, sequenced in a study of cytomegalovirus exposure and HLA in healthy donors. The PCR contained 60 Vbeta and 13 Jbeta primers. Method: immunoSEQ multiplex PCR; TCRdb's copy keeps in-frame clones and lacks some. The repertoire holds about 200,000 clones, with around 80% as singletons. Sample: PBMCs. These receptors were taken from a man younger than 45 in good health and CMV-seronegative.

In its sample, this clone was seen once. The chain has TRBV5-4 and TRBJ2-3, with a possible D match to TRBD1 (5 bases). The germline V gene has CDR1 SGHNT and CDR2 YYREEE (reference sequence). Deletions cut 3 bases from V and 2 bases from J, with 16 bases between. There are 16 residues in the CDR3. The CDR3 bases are TGTGCCAGCAGCTCCATGTTTGGGGCAGTCACAGATACGCAGTATTTT. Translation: CASSSMFGAVTDTQYF.

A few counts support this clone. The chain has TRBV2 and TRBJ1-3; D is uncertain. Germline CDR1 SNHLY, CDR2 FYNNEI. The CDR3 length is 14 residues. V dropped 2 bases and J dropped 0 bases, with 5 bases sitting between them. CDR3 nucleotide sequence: TGTGCCAGCAGTGAAATGCGCTCTGGAAACACCATATATTTT. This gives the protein CASSEMRSGNTIYF.

CDR3 region: CASSFSGNTEAFF. The DNA for the CDR3 is TGTGCCAGCAGCTTTTCCGGTAACACTGAAGCTTTCTTT. The chain joins TRBV7-9 to TRBJ1-1; D remains unclear. The CDR3 totals 13 residues. Germline lookup yields CDR1 SEHNR and CDR2 FQNEAQ (reference sequence). The V and J ends lost 3 bases and 2 bases respectively, with 7 bases between them.

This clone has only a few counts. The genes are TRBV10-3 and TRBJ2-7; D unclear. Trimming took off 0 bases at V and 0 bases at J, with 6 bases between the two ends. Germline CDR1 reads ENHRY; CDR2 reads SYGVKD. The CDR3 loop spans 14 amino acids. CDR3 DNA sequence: TGTGCCATCAGTGAGTCTCCCTACTCCTACGAGCAGTACTTC. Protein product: CAISESPYSYEQYF.

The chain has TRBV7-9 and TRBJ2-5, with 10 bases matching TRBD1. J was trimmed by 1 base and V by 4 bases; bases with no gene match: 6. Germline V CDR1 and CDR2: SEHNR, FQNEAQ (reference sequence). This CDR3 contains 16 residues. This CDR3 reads CASSSGTGDIQETQYF. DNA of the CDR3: TGTGCCAGCAGCTCCGGGACAGGGGACATCCAAGAGACCCAGTACTTC.

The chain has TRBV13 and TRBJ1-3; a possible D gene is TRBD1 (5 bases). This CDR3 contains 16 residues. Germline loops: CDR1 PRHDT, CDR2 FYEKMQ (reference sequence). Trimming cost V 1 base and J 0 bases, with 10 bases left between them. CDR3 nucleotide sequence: TGTGCCAGCAGCTTAGAAGTCGGGGGCTCTGGAAACACCATATATTTT. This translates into CASSLEVGGSGNTIYF.

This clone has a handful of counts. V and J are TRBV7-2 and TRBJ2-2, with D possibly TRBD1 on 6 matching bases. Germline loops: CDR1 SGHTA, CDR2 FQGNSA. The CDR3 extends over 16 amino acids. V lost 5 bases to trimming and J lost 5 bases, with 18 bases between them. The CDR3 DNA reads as TGTGCCAGCAGCGAATATCGGGACAACCCAACCGGGGAGCTGTTTTTT. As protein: CASSEYRDNPTGELFF.

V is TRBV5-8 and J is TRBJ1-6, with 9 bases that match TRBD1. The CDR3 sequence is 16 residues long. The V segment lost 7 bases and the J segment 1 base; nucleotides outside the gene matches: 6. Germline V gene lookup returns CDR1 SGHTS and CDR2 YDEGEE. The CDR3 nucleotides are TGTGCCAGCCCCCCGGACAGGGGTTCCTATAATTCACCCCTCCACTTT. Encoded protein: CASPPDRGSYNSPLHF.

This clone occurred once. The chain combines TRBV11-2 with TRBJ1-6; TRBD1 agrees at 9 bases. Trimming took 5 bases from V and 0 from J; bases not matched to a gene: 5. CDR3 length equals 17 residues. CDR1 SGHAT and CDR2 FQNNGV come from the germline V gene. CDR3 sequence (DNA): TGTGCCAGCAGCCCTGGACAGGGGAGCTCCTATAATTCACCCCTCCACTTT. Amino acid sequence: CASSPGQGSSYNSPLHF.

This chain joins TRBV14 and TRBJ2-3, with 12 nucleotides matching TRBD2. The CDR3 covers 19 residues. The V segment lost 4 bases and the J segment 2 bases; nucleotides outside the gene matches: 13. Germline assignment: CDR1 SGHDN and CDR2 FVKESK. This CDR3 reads CASSLLTRTSGDFTDTQYF. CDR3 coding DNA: TGTGCCAGCAGCCTGCTCACTCGGACTAGCGGGGACTTCACAGATACGCAGTATTTT. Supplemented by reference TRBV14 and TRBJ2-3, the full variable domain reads EAGVTQFPSHSVIEKGQTVTLRCDPISGHDNLYWYRRVMGKEIKFLLHFVKESKQDESGMPNNRFLAERTGGTYSTLKVQPAELEDSGVYFCASSLLTRTSGDFTDTQYFGPGTRLTVL.

CDR3 nucleotide sequence: TGTGCCATCAGTGACCCCTCTGGACAGGGTTTAGGGGAGACCCAGTACTTC. Translation gives CAISDPSGQGLGETQYF. The J gene is TRBJ2-5, the V gene TRBV10-3, with TRBD1 identical over 8 bases. The CDR3 is 17 residues long. Germline trimming cut 3 bases from V and 5 bases from J; bases unmatched to any gene: 14. Germline V gives CDR1 ENHRY, CDR2 SYGVKD.

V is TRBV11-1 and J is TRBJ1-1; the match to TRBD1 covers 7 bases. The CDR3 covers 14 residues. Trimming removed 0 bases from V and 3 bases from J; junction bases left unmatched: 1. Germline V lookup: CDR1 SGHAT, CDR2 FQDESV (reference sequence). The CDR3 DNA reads TGTGCCAGCAGCTTAGCGACAGGGTACACTGAAGCTTTCTTT. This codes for CASSLATGYTEAFF.

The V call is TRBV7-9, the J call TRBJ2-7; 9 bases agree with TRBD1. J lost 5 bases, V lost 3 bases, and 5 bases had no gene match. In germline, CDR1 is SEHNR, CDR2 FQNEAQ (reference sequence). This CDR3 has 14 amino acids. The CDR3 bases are TGTGCCAGCAGCTTTGGACAGGGGACAGACGAGCAGTACTTC. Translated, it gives CASSFGQGTDEQYF.

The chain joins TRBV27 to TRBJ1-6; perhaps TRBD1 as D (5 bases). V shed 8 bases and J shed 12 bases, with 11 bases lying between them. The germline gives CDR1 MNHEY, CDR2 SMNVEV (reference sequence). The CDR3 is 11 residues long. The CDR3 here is CASRSGGPLHF. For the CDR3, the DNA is TGTGCCAGCCGTTCCGGGGGACCCCTCCACTTT.

The CDR3 nucleotides are TGCGCCAGCAGCTTGGATATCGGGGAGCTGTTTTTT. It is translated as CASSLDIGELFF. The chain carries TRBV5-1 and TRBJ2-2; D gene uncertain. The germline V gene encodes CDR1 SGHRS and CDR2 YFSETQ. The germline V and J ends were trimmed by 0 bases and 7 bases, with 4 bases remaining between them. CDR3 length equals 12 residues.

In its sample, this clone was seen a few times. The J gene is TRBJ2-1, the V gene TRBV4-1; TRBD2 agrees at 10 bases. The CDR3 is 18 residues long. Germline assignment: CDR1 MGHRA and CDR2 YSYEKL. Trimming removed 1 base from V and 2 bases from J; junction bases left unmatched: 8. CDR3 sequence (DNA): TGCGCCAGCAGCCAAGGACTTGAGCTAGCGGGGGCCTACAATGAGCAGTTCTTC. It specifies CASSQGLELAGAYNEQFF.

CDR3 coding DNA: TGTGCCAGTAGTACCCGTCTGACTAGACCATCCTCAGATACGCAGTATTTT. Amino acid sequence: CASSTRLTRPSSDTQYF. The rearrangement links TRBV19 to TRBJ2-3, with D possibly matching TRBD2 (6 bases). This CDR3 comprises 17 residues. The V gene's germline CDR1 is LNHDA and CDR2 SQIVND (reference sequence). Trimming stripped 4 bases from V and 4 bases from J, with 21 bases between.

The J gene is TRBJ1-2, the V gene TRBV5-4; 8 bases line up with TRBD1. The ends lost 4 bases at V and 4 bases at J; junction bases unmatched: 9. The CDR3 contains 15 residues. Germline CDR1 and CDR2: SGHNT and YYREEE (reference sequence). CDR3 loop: CASSPRQGAGYGYTF. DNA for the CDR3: TGTGCCAGCAGCCCGCGGCAGGGGGCAGGCTATGGCTACACCTTC.

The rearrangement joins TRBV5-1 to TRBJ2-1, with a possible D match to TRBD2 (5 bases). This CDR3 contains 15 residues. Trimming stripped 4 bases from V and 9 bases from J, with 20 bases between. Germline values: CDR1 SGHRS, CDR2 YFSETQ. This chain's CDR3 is CASSPERVRGGEQFF. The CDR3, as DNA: TGCGCCAGCAGCCCAGAACGGGTCCGGGGTGGTGAGCAGTTCTTC.

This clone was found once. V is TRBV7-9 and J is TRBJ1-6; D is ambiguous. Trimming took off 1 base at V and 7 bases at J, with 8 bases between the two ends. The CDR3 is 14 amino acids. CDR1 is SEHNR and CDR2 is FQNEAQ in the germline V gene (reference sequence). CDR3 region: CASSLETGNSPLHF. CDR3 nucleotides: TGTGCCAGCAGCTTAGAGACGGGAAATTCACCCCTCCACTTT.

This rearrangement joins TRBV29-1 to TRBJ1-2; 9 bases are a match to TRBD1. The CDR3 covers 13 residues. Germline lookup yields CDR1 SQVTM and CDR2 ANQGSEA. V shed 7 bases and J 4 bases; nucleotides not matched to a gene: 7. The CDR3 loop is CSAGQGDRYGYTF. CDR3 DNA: TGCAGCGCGGGACAGGGAGATCGCTATGGCTACACCTTC.

CDR3 DNA sequence: TGTGCCACACAGGGGGGCCCCTATAATTCACCCCTCCACTTT. Protein: CATQGGPYNSPLHF. The J gene is TRBJ1-6, the V gene TRBV10-3, with 8 bases identical to TRBD1. Unmatched junction bases numbered 4, after V lost 10 bases and J lost 2 bases. The CDR3 runs 14 residues. CDR1 ENHRY and CDR2 SYGVKD come from the germline V gene.

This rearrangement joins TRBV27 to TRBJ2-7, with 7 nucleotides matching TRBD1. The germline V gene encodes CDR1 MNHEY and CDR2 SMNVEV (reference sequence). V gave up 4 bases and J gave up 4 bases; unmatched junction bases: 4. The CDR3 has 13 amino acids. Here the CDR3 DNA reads TGTGCCAGCAGTTATGCACAGGGGTACGAGCAGTACTTC. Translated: CASSYAQGYEQYF.

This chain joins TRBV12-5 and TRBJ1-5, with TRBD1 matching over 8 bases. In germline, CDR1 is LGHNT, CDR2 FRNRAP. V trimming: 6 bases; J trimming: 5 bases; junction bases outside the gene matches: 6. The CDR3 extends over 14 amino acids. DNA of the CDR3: TGTGCTAGTGGATTCCCAGGGGGCGATCAGCCCCAGCATTTT. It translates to CASGFPGGDQPQHF.

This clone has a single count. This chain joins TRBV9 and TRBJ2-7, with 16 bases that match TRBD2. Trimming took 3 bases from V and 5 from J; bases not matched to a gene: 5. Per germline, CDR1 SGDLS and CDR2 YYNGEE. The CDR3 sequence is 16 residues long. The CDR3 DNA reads TGTGCCAGCAGCGCCGGGACTAGCGGGGGGGCCCACGAGCAGTACTTC. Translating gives CASSAGTSGGAHEQYF.

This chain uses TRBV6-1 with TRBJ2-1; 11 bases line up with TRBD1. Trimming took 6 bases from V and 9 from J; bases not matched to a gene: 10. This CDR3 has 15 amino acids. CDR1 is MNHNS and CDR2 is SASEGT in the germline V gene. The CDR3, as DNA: TGTGCCAGCAGCCTCCGAGACGGGACAGGGGGTGAGCAGTTCTTC. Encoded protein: CASSLRDGTGGEQFF.